The rows below give T cell receptor beta chains drawn from one sample of a study of blood T cell repertoires in COVID-19. The assay was immunoSEQ multiplex PCR, and TCRdb's table has in-frame clones only and misses some. The sample carries 65,000 to 85,000 clones, around 88% recorded once. Sequencing was done on a sample of peripheral blood. The receptor set was obtained from a man aged 50-59 years with active COVID-19. The CDR3 runs from the conserved cysteine through the conserved F or W. Each record gives: D gene, J gene, V gene, clone size, CDR3 protein, CDR3 DNA. A D gene is named only where the DNA matches it firmly. Expanded clones get a size class; other rows say once, few or many, or leave the size out.

>NA|TRBJ1-2|TRBV4-1|NA
CASSQGLLGQPYGYTF
TGCGCCAGCAGCCAAGGGCTATTAGGACAGCCTTATGGCTACACCTTC
>TRBD2|TRBJ2-3|TRBV9|NA
CASSAAGGRTDTQYF
TGTGCCAGCAGCGCAGCGGGGGGGCGCACAGATACGCAGTATTTT
>TRBD1|TRBJ2-5|TRBV30|NA
CAWSAGQLETQYF
TGTGCCTGGAGTGCGGGACAGCTAGAGACCCAGTACTTC
>NA|TRBJ2-3|TRBV7-9|NA
CASSRHGGNTDTQYF
TGTGCCAGCAGTCGTCATGGCGGGAACACAGATACGCAGTATTTT
>NA|TRBJ1-6|TRBV7-9|NA
CASSPPGVGYSPLHF
TGTGCCAGCAGCCCCCCAGGGGTAGGATACTCACCCCTCCACTTT
>NA|TRBJ1-2|TRBV27|NA
CASSLEAGRSYGYTF
TGTGCCAGCAGTTTAGAAGCAGGGCGCTCCTATGGCTACACCTTC
>TRBD2|TRBJ2-3|TRBV6-5|NA
CATRLAGGPRDTQYF
TGTGCCACCCGACTAGCGGGAGGGCCAAGAGATACGCAGTATTTT
>TRBD2|TRBJ2-3|TRBV3-1/TRBV3-2|NA
CASSQGSLAGLGGTQYF
TGTGCCAGCAGCCAAGGCTCACTAGCGGGGCTGGGCGGTACGCAGTATTTT
>NA|TRBJ1-1|TRBV24-1|NA
CSLSGTEAFF
TGTTCCCTGAGCGGCACTGAAGCTTTCTTT
>NA|TRBJ2-1|TRBV6-4|once
CASRGDSSSYNEQFF
TGTGCCAGCAGAGGGGACTCCAGCTCCTACAATGAGCAGTTCTTC
>NA|TRBJ2-7|TRBV5-1|NA
CASSLIPGGSYEQYF
TGCGCCAGCAGCTTGATCCCAGGGGGGTCCTACGAGCAGTACTTC
>NA|TRBJ1-1|TRBV6-1|NA
CASSESRGVHEAFF
TGTGCCAGCAGTGAAAGCAGGGGCGTACATGAAGCTTTCTTT
>TRBD2|TRBJ2-1|TRBV11-2|NA
CASSSWGREGLDEQFF
TGTGCCAGCAGCTCCTGGGGGCGGGAGGGCCTGGATGAGCAGTTCTTC
>TRBD2|TRBJ2-1|TRBV7-3|once
CASSRDGAGGLGEQFF
TGTGCCAGCAGCCGGGACGGGGCGGGAGGCTTGGGTGAGCAGTTCTTC
>TRBD1|TRBJ2-5|TRBV18|NA
CASSHDRGIKETQYF
TGTGCCAGCTCTCACGACAGGGGGATCAAGGAGACCCAGTACTTC
>NA|TRBJ2-5|TRBV6-5|NA
CASMAGGETQYF
TGTGCCAGCATGGCCGGCGGGGAGACCCAGTACTTC
>TRBD2|TRBJ2-7|TRBV10-3|NA
CAISGWTSGRREQYF
TGTGCCATCAGTGGTTGGACTAGCGGTAGGAGGGAGCAGTACTTC
>TRBD2|TRBJ2-2|TRBV10-2|NA
CASSAWGRRGANGELFF
TGCGCCAGCAGTGCGTGGGGGAGGCGGGGGGCGAACGGGGAGCTGTTTTTT
>NA|TRBJ1-1|TRBV18|NA
CASSPEPGAEAFF
TGTGCCAGCTCACCCGAACCAGGGGCTGAAGCTTTCTTT
>TRBD1|TRBJ1-2|TRBV28|NA
CASSPQGAMGYGYTF
TGTGCCAGCAGTCCACAGGGGGCGATGGGTTATGGCTACACCTTC
>TRBD2|TRBJ2-1|TRBV11-3|few
CASSLGLAGESYNEQFF
TGTGCCAGCAGCCTGGGACTAGCGGGGGAGTCCTACAATGAGCAGTTCTTC
>TRBD1|TRBJ2-7|TRBV2|few
CASGSDRAEQYF
TGTGCCAGCGGATCAGACAGGGCCGAGCAGTACTTC
>NA|TRBJ1-1|TRBV11-1|once
CASSRRTAMNTEAFF
TGTGCCAGCAGCCGTCGGACAGCTATGAACACTGAAGCTTTCTTT
>TRBD1|TRBJ2-5|TRBV27|NA
CASSLNPTGLQETQYF
TGTGCCAGCAGTTTAAACCCGACAGGGTTACAAGAGACCCAGTACTTC
>TRBD2|TRBJ2-2|TRBV2|NA
CASGPSGGSDTGELFF
TGTGCCAGCGGTCCTAGCGGGGGCTCCGACACCGGGGAGCTGTTTTTT
>NA|TRBJ1-5|TRBV19|NA
CASRWGLAAQPQHF
TGTGCCAGTAGGTGGGGTCTAGCGGCTCAGCCCCAGCATTTT
>TRBD1|TRBJ1-5|TRBV6-5|NA
CASSYSEDRWPQHF
TGTGCCAGCAGTTACTCGGAGGACAGGTGGCCCCAGCATTTT
>NA|TRBJ2-4|TRBV5-4|NA
CASSLDGQSTYF
TGTGCCAGCAGCTTGGACGGACAGAGTACTTACTTC
>NA|TRBJ2-1|TRBV2|NA
CASTPRRVGEQFF
TGTGCCAGCACTCCTAGGAGGGTAGGTGAGCAGTTCTTC
>TRBD2|TRBJ2-1|TRBV5-1|NA
CASTDGTSGYNEQFF
TGCGCCAGCACCGACGGGACTAGCGGTTACAATGAGCAGTTCTTC
>TRBD1|TRBJ1-2|TRBV7-9|NA
CASRPRDRYYGYTF
TGTGCCAGCAGGCCCCGGGACAGGTACTATGGCTACACCTTC
>TRBD1|TRBJ1-2|TRBV9|few
CASSTRDSSRFYGYTF
TGTGCCAGCAGCACAAGGGACAGCAGCCGGTTCTACGGCTACACCTTC
>NA|TRBJ2-2|TRBV30|NA
CAWSSIWGRGAGELFF
TGTGCCTGGAGTTCCATCTGGGGGAGGGGGGCCGGGGAGCTGTTTTTT
>NA|TRBJ1-2|TRBV2|NA
CASSPRGDNYGYTF
TGTGCCAGCAGTCCACGGGGGGATAACTATGGCTACACCTTC
>NA|TRBJ1-4|TRBV2|NA
CATLLTGLGNEKLFF
TGTGCCACCCTATTGACAGGACTGGGTAATGAAAAACTGTTTTTT
>NA|TRBJ1-1|TRBV4-2|NA
CASSQDRGSSEAFF
TGTGCCAGCAGCCAAGATCGGGGGAGCTCTGAAGCTTTCTTT
>NA|TRBJ2-5|TRBV10-3|NA
CAIYSLTGFEETQYF
TGTGCCATCTACAGTCTTACAGGGTTCGAAGAGACCCAGTACTTC
>TRBD1|TRBJ1-4|TRBV5-1|NA
CASSEQDRSEKLFF
TGCGCCAGCAGCGAACAGGACAGGAGTGAAAAACTGTTTTTT
>TRBD2|TRBJ2-1|TRBV14|NA
CASSPGTSSSYNEQFF
TGTGCCAGCAGCCCCGGGACTAGCTCCTCCTACAATGAGCAGTTCTTC
>TRBD2|TRBJ2-7|TRBV5-4|NA
CASGAGASGYEQYF
TGTGCCAGCGGAGCCGGAGCTAGCGGCTACGAGCAGTACTTC
>NA|TRBJ1-1|TRBV28|NA
CASSRGGNTEAFF
TGTGCCAGCAGTCGGGGGGGGAACACTGAAGCTTTCTTT
>NA|TRBJ1-3|TRBV6-2/TRBV6-3|NA
CASSLPDGGNTIYF
TGTGCCAGCAGTTTACCGGACGGCGGGAACACCATATATTTT
>NA|TRBJ2-5|TRBV29-1|few
CSAAGTETQYF
TGCAGCGCCGCGGGGACAGAGACCCAGTACTTC
>TRBD2|TRBJ2-3|TRBV6-2/TRBV6-3|NA
CASSYQGLAPHGGSGYF
TGTGCCAGCAGTTACCAGGGACTAGCCCCCCACGGTGGGTCCGGATATTTT
>TRBD1|TRBJ1-3|TRBV19|once
CASLGQGAYTIYF
TGTGCCAGTCTCGGACAGGGGGCTTACACCATATATTTT
>TRBD1|TRBJ1-1|TRBV6-4|few
CASRGTDKNTEAFF
TGTGCCAGCAGAGGGACAGACAAAAACACTGAAGCTTTCTTT
>TRBD1|TRBJ2-7|TRBV7-2|NA
CASSSTPGTAYEQYF
TGTGCCAGCAGCTCTACTCCCGGGACAGCCTACGAGCAGTACTTC
>TRBD2|TRBJ2-3|TRBV3-1/TRBV3-2|NA
CANSFGLAGTDTQYF
TGTGCCAACAGCTTTGGACTAGCGGGCACAGATACGCAGTATTTT